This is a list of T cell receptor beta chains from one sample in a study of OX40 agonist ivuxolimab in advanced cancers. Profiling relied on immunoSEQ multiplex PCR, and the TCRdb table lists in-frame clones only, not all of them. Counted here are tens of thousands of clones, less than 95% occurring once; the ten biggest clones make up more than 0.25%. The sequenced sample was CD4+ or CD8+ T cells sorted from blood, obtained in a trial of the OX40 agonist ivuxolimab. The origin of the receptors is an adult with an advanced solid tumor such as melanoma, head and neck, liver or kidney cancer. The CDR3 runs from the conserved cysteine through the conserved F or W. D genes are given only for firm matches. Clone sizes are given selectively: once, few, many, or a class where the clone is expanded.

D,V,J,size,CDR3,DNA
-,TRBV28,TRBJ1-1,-,CASKPRKGANTEAFF,TGTGCCAGCAAACCCAGGAAAGGAGCGAACACTGAAGCTTTCTTT
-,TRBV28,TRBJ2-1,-,CASSTYRDEQFF,TGTGCCAGCAGTACCTACAGGGATGAGCAGTTCTTC
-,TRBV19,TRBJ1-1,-,CASSPWTAMNTEAFF,TGTGCCAGTAGTCCATGGACAGCTATGAACACTGAAGCTTTCTTT
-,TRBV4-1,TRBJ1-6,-,CASSQTGILGSPLHF,TGCGCCAGCAGCCAAACAGGGATTTTAGGTTCACCCCTCCACTTT
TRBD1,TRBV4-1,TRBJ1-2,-,CASSQTGSSRYTF,TGCGCCAGCAGCCAGACAGGGTCAAGTCGCTACACCTTC
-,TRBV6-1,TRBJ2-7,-,CASRAVASGDEQYF,TGTGCCAGCAGAGCAGTGGCCTCTGGGGACGAGCAGTACTTC
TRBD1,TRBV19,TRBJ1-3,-,CASKGQGGNTIYF,TGTGCCAGTAAGGGACAGGGTGGAAACACCATATATTTT
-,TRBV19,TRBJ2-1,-,CASSRRQFLNEQFF,TGTGCCAGTAGTAGGAGACAGTTTCTCAATGAGCAGTTCTTC
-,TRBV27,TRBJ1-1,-,CASSRHLSMNTEAFF,TGTGCCAGCAGTCGACACCTTTCGATGAACACTGAAGCTTTCTTT
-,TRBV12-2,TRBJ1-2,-,CAALGGLYGYTF,TGTGCAGCCCTGGGGGGGCTTTATGGCTACACCTTC
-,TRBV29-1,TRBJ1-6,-,CSVKDTNNSPLHF,TGCAGCGTTAAGGACACAAATAATTCACCCCTCCACTTT
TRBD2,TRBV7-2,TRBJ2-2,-,CASSDPGLAGRPGELFF,TGTGCCAGCAGCGATCCGGGACTAGCGGGTAGACCGGGGGAGCTGTTTTTT
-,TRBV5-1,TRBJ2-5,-,CASSPGASSGQETQYF,TGCGCCAGCAGCCCGGGAGCTAGCTCGGGCCAAGAGACCCAGTACTTC
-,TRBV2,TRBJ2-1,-,CASSEALGIGGSYNEQFF,TGTGCCAGCAGTGAAGCCCTAGGGATTGGGGGCTCCTACAATGAGCAGTTCTTC
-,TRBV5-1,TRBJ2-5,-,CASSGTGRETQYF,TGCGCCAGCAGCGGAACAGGGCGGGAGACCCAGTACTTC
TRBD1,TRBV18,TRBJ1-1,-,CASSVGQDLVNTEAFF,TGTGCCAGCTCAGTCGGACAGGACCTGGTGAACACTGAAGCTTTCTTT
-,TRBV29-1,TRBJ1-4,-,CSVEAWPGGNEKLFF,TGCAGCGTTGAAGCTTGGCCGGGGGGCAATGAAAAACTGTTTTTT
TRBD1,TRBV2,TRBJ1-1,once,CASSDRGRGSVIAFF,TGTGCCAGCAGTGATAGGGGCAGGGGGTCGGTAATAGCTTTCTTT
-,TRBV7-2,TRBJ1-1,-,CASSYQRDTEAFF,TGTGCCAGCAGCTATCAGAGGGACACTGAAGCTTTCTTT
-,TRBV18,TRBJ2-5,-,CASSSDSQETQYF,TGTGCCAGCTCATCGGATTCACAAGAGACCCAGTACTTC
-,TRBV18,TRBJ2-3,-,CASSRISESTDTQYF,TGTGCCAGCTCACGGATCAGCGAGAGCACAGATACGCAGTATTTT
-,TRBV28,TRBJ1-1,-,CASSLGRWGTEAFF,TGTGCCAGCAGTCTGGGACGGTGGGGGACTGAAGCTTTCTTT
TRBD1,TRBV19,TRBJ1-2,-,CASTPGQGFGIGYGYTF,TGTGCCAGTACCCCGGGACAGGGTTTCGGTATTGGCTATGGCTACACCTTC
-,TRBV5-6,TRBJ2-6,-,CASSLVPQVSGANVLTF,TGTGCCAGCAGCTTGGTCCCTCAAGTCTCTGGGGCCAACGTCCTGACTTTC
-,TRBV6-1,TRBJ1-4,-,CASSDGVREKLFF,TGTGCCAGCAGTGACGGGGTAAGAGAAAAACTGTTTTTT
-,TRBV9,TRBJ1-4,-,CASSVGVMRPGGFYNEKLFF,TGTGCCAGCAGCGTAGGGGTTATGCGACCTGGGGGATTTTATAATGAAAAACTGTTTTTT
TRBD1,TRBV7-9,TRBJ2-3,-,CASSFSTGVADTQYF,TGTGCCAGCAGCTTCTCGACAGGGGTGGCAGATACGCAGTATTTT
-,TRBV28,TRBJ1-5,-,CASSLPDHSNQPQHF,TGTGCCAGCAGTTTACCCGATCATAGCAATCAGCCCCAGCATTTT
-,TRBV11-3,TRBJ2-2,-,CASSPQPGTGELFF,TGTGCCAGCAGCCCTCAACCGGGGACCGGGGAGCTGTTTTTT
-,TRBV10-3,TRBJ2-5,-,CAISVGPAAGETQYF,TGTGCCATCAGTGTGGGGCCGGCCGCAGGGGAGACCCAGTACTTC
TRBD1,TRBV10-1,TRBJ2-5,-,CASSPDRGRWETQYF,TGCGCCAGCAGCCCGGACAGGGGGCGATGGGAGACCCAGTACTTC
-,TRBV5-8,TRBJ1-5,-,CASSLVGTLNQPQHF,TGTGCCAGCAGCTTGGTAGGGACCCTTAATCAGCCCCAGCATTTT
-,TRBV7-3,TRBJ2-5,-,CASSSGAWETQYF,TGTGCCAGCAGCTCCGGCGCCTGGGAGACCCAGTACTTC
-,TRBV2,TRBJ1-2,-,CASRKDTNYGYTF,TGTGCCAGCAGGAAGGACACCAACTATGGCTACACCTTC